Below are 21 T cell receptor beta chains sequenced from a single sample in a study of radiotherapy plus CTLA-4 blockade in lung cancer. Sequencing was performed with immunoSEQ multiplex PCR; in TCRdb, only in-frame clones are kept and a portion is missing. The profile shows some 73,000 clones, 70% to 85% of them singletons. Source: peripheral blood, taken from a patient treated with radiotherapy plus ipilimumab. Source of these receptors: a human donor with non-small cell lung cancer whose response to radiotherapy plus ipilimumab could not be evaluated.

This chain uses TRBV27 with TRBJ1-1, with TRBD1 identical over 7 bases. The CDR3 sequence is 18 residues long. V trimming: 2 bases; J trimming: 4 bases; junction bases outside the gene matches: 16. The germline gives CDR1 MNHEY, CDR2 SMNVEV (reference sequence). CDR3 in amino acids: CASSLQTGTATRGTEAFF. The CDR3 nucleotides are TGTGCCAGCAGTTTACAGACCGGGACAGCCACTCGGGGCACTGAAGCTTTCTTT.

V usage is TRBV7-8 and J usage is TRBJ2-5; 11 bases are a match to TRBD1. The V gene's germline CDR1 is SGHVS and CDR2 FQNEAQ. The CDR3 has 15 amino acids. Unmatched junction bases numbered 2, after V lost 4 bases and J lost 1 base. This CDR3 is CASSSGTGGQETQYF. CDR3 nucleotides: TGTGCCAGCAGCTCCGGGACAGGGGGCCAAGAGACCCAGTACTTC.

This sequence joins TRBV1 and TRBJ2-1; TRBD1 is the table's D call, not checked against the DNA. TRBV1 is a recognized pseudogene. The length of the CDR3 is 16 residues. The CDR3 protein is CTSSQDSRGHYNEQFF. The CDR3 coding sequence is TGCACCAGCAGCCAAGATAGCAGGGGACACTACAATGAGCAGTTCTTC.

The chain joins TRBV4-3 to TRBJ2-1; D might be TRBD2 (5 bases). Trimming left V 0 bases short and J 6 bases short, with 15 bases between. The V gene's germline CDR1 is LGHNA and CDR2 YSLEER. The CDR3 sequence is 16 residues long. As DNA, the CDR3 is TGCGCCAGCAGCCAAGACTTAGGGCTAGCCGGCAATGAGCAGTTCTTC. Residues: CASSQDLGLAGNEQFF.

The chain is built from TRBV4-1 and TRBJ2-7; 9 bases fit TRBD1. Germline lookup yields CDR1 MGHRA and CDR2 YSYEKL. The CDR3 sequence is 16 residues long. V trimming: 3 bases; J trimming: 1 base; junction bases outside the gene matches: 7. DNA of the CDR3: TGCGCCAGCAGCCAGGCTGACAGGGGGTCTTCCTACGAGCAGTACTTC. Translating gives CASSQADRGSSYEQYF.

CDR3 in DNA: TGTGCCAGCAGCAAAGGCGGGGCGGCCCATGAGCAGTTCTTC. Its translation: CASSKGGAAHEQFF. V gene TRBV21-1 combines with J gene TRBJ2-1; no DNA check was done on the table's D call, TRBD2. TRBV21-1 is noted as a pseudogene. This CDR3 region has 14 residues.

This clone came up a few times. V usage is TRBV2 and J usage is TRBJ2-6; D is possibly TRBD1 (5 bases). CDR1 is SNHLY and CDR2 is FYNNEI in the germline V gene. V was trimmed by 4 bases and J by 1 base, leaving 14 bases between them. The length of the CDR3 is 17 residues. The chain's CDR3 is CASSVKGTGSGANVLTF. CDR3 nucleotide sequence: TGTGCCAGCAGTGTGAAGGGTACAGGATCTGGGGCCAACGTCCTGACTTTC.

A single count supports this clone. The chain carries TRBV7-3 and TRBJ2-5; weak D call: TRBD2 (5 bases). This CDR3 is 13 amino acids long. Germline CDR1 and CDR2: SGHTA and FQGTGA. V gave up 5 bases and J gave up 4 bases, with 11 bases separating them. The CDR3 protein is CASSDRDRETQYF. The CDR3 DNA reads TGTGCCAGCAGCGACCGGGATCGAGAGACCCAGTACTTC. Full variable domain (remainder filled in from reference TRBV7-3 and TRBJ2-5): GAGVSQTPSNKVTEKGKYVELRCDPISGHTALYWYRQSLGQGPEFLIYFQGTGAADDSGLPNDRFFAVRPEGSVSTLKIQRTERGDSAVYLCASSDRDRETQYFGPGTRLLVL.

The rearrangement links TRBV9 to TRBJ2-3, with TRBD2 identical over 12 bases. The CDR3 length is 18 residues. From germline, CDR1 is SGDLS and CDR2 YYNGEE. J was trimmed by 0 bases and V by 0 bases; bases with no gene match: 5. CDR3 sequence reads: CASSVALAGGTSTDTQYF. CDR3 DNA: TGTGCCAGCAGCGTAGCCCTAGCGGGGGGGACTAGCACAGATACGCAGTATTTT.

This chain joins TRBV18 and TRBJ1-1; 9 nucleotides match TRBD1. The germline V gene has CDR1 KGHSH and CDR2 LQKENI. The CDR3 loop spans 15 amino acids. J lost 1 base, V lost 0 bases, and 0 bases had no gene match. In DNA form, the CDR3 reads TGTGCCAGCTCACCACCGGGACAGGGGAACACTGAAGCTTTCTTT. Translation gives CASSPPGQGNTEAFF.

V usage is TRBV5-4 and J usage is TRBJ2-1; D uncertain. Germline-derived CDR1 and CDR2 are SGHNT and YYREEE (reference sequence). The length of the CDR3 is 16 residues. The V gene lost 2 bases and the J gene lost 9 bases, with 21 bases spanning the gap. Here the CDR3 DNA reads TGTGCCAGCAGCTTATGGATACAGACGGTCCCGCTTGAGCAGTTCTTC. This encodes CASSLWIQTVPLEQFF.

The rearrangement links TRBV28 to TRBJ1-1; D is unresolved. The CDR3 sequence is 14 residues long. Germline V gene lookup returns CDR1 MDHEN and CDR2 SYDVKM. Trimming took off 3 bases at V and 1 base at J, with 9 bases between the two ends. This chain's CDR3 is CASSLVYRNTEAFF. The CDR3 nucleotides are TGTGCCAGCAGTTTGGTGTACAGGAACACTGAAGCTTTCTTT.

By share, this clone counts as medium-sized (0.01 to 0.1%). The chain has TRBV10-3 and TRBJ1-6, with D hard to call. In germline, CDR1 is ENHRY, CDR2 SYGVKD. The CDR3 loop spans 12 amino acids. The V and J ends lost 5 bases and 8 bases respectively, with 7 bases between them. The CDR3 loop reads CAISPGDSPLHF. CDR3 coding DNA: TGTGCCATCAGTCCGGGAGATTCACCCCTCCACTTT.

The chain recombines TRBV19 with TRBJ2-1; D unclear. Germline V gene data show CDR1 as LNHDA and CDR2 as SQIVND (reference sequence). Trimming cost V 8 bases and J 8 bases, with 10 bases left between them. CDR3 length: 11 amino acids. The CDR3 loop is CASAQADEQFF. CDR3 sequence (DNA): TGTGCCAGTGCCCAAGCCGATGAGCAGTTCTTC.

The chain recombines TRBV7-7 with TRBJ2-1; TRBD1 agrees at 7 bases. Germline CDR1 SSHAT, CDR2 FNYEAQ (reference sequence). The CDR3 contains 15 residues. The V gene end was trimmed by 1 base and the J gene end by 9 bases; junction bases not matched to a gene: 9. DNA of the CDR3: TGTGCCAGCAGCTTAGGGGGGATGGCAGGGGGTGAGCAGTTCTTC. It codes for CASSLGGMAGGEQFF.

The chain joins TRBV20-1 to TRBJ2-5; the D is unclear. The germline V gene encodes CDR1 DFQATT and CDR2 SNEGSKA (reference sequence). Trimming removed 6 bases from V and 0 bases from J, with 5 bases in between. The length of the CDR3 is 11 residues. CDR3 loop: CSAQYQETQYF. CDR3 nucleotide sequence: TGCAGTGCCCAGTACCAAGAGACCCAGTACTTC.

This chain connects TRBV28 to TRBJ2-7; no reliable D call. This CDR3 is built from 12 residues. Trimming removed 4 bases from V and 0 bases from J, with 4 bases in between. The V gene's germline CDR1 is MDHEN and CDR2 SYDVKM. As DNA, the CDR3 is TGTGCCAGCAGTTCCAGCTCCTACGAGCAGTACTTC. The encoded protein is CASSSSSYEQYF.

This sequence joins TRBV5-1 and TRBJ2-3; TRBD2 aligns across 7 bases. This CDR3 comprises 14 residues. Germline trimming cut 4 bases from V and 2 bases from J; bases unmatched to any gene: 4. CDR1 and CDR2 (germline): SGHRS, YFSETQ. The CDR3 DNA reads TGCGCCAGCAGCCGAAGCGGGAACACAGATACGCAGTATTTT. It specifies CASSRSGNTDTQYF.

V gene TRBV18 combines with J gene TRBJ2-7; D uncertain. The V end was cut by 3 bases, the J end by 3 bases, with 12 bases between. Germline lookup yields CDR1 KGHSH and CDR2 LQKENI. The CDR3 contains 14 residues. The CDR3 region has the DNA TGTGCCAGCTCACCTCCTACAGACCTCTACGAGCAGTACTTC. It encodes CASSPPTDLYEQYF.

V and J are TRBV6-4 and TRBJ1-5, with D maybe TRBD1 (5 bases). CDR1 is MRHNA and CDR2 is SNTAGT in the germline V gene. The CDR3 length is 13 residues. Trimming left V 5 bases short and J 5 bases short, with 10 bases between. CDR3 sequence reads: CASSREGDQPQHF. The CDR3 DNA reads TGTGCCAGCAGTAGAGAAGGGGATCAGCCCCAGCATTTT.

This chain connects TRBV5-1 to TRBJ2-3; TRBD1 matches at 8 bases. V dropped 4 bases and J dropped 2; count of bases not matched to a gene: 6. Germline V gene sequence: CDR1 SGHRS, CDR2 YFSETQ. This CDR3 is 15 amino acids long. The CDR3 sequence is CASSQGTGDTDTQYF. CDR3 bases: TGCGCCAGCAGCCAAGGGACAGGAGACACAGATACGCAGTATTTT.